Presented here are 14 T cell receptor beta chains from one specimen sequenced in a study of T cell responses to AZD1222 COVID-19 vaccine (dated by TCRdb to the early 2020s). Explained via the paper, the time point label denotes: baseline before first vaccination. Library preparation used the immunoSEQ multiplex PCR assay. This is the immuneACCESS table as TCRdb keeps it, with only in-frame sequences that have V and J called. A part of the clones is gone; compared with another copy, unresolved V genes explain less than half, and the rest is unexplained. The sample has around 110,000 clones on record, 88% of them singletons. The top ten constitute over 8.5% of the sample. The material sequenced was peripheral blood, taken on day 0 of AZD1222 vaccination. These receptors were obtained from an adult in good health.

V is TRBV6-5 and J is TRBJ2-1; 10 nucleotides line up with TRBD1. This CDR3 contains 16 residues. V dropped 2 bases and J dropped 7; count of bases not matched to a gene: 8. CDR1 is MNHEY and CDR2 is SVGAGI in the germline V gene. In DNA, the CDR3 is TGTGCCAGCAGTTACACGGGGACAGGGGAAGGGAATGAGCAGTTCTTC. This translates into CASSYTGTGEGNEQFF.

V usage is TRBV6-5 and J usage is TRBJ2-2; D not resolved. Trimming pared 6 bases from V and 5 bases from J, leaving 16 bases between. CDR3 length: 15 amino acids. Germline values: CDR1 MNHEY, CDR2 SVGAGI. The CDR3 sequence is CASRKAKGSTGELFF. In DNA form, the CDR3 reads TGTGCCAGCAGGAAGGCCAAGGGTTCGACCGGGGAGCTGTTTTTT.

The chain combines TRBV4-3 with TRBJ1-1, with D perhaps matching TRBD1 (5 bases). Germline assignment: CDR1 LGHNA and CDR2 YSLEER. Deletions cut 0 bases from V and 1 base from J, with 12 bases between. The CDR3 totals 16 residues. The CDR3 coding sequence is TGCGCCAGCAGCCAAGAGGTGGGGCCCTGGAACACTGAAGCTTTCTTT. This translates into CASSQEVGPWNTEAFF.

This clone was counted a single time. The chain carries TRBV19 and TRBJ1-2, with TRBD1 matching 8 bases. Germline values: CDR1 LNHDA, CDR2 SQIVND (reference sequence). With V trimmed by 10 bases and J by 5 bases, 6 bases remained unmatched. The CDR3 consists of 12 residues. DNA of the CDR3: TGTGCCACCTCGGACAGGGCGTATGGCTACACCTTC. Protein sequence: CATSDRAYGYTF.

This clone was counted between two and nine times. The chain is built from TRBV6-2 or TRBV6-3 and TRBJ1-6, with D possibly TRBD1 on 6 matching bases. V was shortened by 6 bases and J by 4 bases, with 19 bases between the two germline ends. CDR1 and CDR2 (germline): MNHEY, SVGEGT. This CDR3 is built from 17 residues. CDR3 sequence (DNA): TGTGCCAGCAGCCAAGGAGGGACACGGATTTATAATTCACCCCTCCACTTT. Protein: CASSQGGTRIYNSPLHF.

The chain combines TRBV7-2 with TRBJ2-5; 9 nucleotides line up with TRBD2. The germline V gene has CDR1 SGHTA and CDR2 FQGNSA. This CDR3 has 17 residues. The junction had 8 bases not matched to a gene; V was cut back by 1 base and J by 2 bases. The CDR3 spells CASSLGGLAGKQETQYF. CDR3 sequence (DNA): TGTGCCAGCAGCTTAGGCGGCCTAGCGGGGAAGCAAGAGACCCAGTACTTC.

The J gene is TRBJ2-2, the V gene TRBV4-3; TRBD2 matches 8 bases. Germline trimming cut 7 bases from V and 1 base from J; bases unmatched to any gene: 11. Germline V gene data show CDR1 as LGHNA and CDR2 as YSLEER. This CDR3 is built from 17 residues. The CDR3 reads CASTSSPAGGNTGELFF. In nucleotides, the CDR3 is TGCGCCAGCACCTCCTCACCGGCGGGGGGGAACACCGGGGAGCTGTTTTTT.

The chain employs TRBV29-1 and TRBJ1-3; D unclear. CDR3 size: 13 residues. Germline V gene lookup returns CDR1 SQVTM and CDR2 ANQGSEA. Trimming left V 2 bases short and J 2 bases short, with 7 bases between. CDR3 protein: CSVEPGAGNTIYF. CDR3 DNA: TGCAGCGTTGAACCGGGCGCTGGAAACACCATATATTTT.

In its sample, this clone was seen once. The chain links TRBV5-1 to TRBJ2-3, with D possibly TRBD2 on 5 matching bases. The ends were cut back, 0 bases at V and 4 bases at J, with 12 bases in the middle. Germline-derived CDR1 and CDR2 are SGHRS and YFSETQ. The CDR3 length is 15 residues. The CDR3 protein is CASSLGSGGPDTQYF. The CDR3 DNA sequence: TGCGCCAGCAGCTTGGGTTCAGGAGGCCCAGATACGCAGTATTTT.

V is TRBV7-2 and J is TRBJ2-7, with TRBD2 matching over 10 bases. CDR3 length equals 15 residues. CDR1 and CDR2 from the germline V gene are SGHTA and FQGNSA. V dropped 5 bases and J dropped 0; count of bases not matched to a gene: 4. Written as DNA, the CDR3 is TGTGCCAGCAGCACGACTAGCGGGTCCTCCTACGAGCAGTACTTC. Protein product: CASSTTSGSSYEQYF.

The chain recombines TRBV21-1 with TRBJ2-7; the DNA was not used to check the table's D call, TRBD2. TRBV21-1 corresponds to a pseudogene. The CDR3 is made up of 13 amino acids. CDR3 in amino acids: CASSKSVTYEQYF. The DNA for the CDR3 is TGTGCCAGCAGCAAATCGGTTACCTACGAGCAGTACTTC.

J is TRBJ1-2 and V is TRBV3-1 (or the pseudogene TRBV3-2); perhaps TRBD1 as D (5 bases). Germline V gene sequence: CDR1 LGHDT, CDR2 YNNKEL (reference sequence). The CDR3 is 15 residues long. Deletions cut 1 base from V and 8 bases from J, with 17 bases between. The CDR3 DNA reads TGTGCCAGCAGCCAAGCGGGGCAGCCCAGTCGCGGCTACACCTTC. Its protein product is CASSQAGQPSRGYTF.

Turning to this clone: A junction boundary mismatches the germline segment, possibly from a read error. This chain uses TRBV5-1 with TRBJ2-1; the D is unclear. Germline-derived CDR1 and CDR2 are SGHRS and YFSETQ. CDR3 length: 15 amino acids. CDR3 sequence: CASSLDPGAYNEQFF. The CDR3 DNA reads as TGCGCCAGCAGTTTGGACCCAGGCGCCTACAATGAGCAGTTCTTC.

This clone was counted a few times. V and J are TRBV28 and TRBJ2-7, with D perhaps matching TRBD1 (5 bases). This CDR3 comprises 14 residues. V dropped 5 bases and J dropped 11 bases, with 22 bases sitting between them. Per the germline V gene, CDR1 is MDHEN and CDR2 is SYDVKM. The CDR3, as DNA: TGTGCCAGCAGTCCAGGCGGCAGGGTCCTAATGGAGTACTTC. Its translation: CASSPGGRVLMEYF. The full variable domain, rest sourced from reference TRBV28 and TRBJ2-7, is DVKVTQSSRYLVKRTGEKVFLECVQDMDHENMFWYRQDPGLGLRLIYFSYDVKMKEKGDIPEGYSVSREKKERFSLILESASTNQTSMYLCASSPGGRVLMEYFGPGTRLTVT.